Listed below are T cell receptor beta chains from one sample, sequenced in a study of T cells expressing NK-cell markers. After re-calling the 5' RACE reads, TCRdb lists one entry per CDR3 protein, DNA absent. Its table lists some 190,000 distinct CDR3 sequences. The sample was blood T cells: a sorted CD56 or NKG2C T cell subset, CD4+ or CD8+ T cells, or bulk PBMC T cells (not recorded which). The receptors originated from a man aged 18-70 years in good health. The CDR3 runs from the conserved cysteine through the conserved F or W. Clone size is stated in some rows and not others, as once, few, many or a class when expanded.

clone_size,j_call,v_call,cdr3_aa
-,TRBJ1-3,TRBV7-9,CASSLGANTIYF
-,TRBJ2-3,TRBV5-1,CASSSAGGLGADTQYF
-,TRBJ2-4,TRBV7-9,CASSSQLAGGRNIQYF
-,TRBJ2-3,TRBV5-6,CASSPEQGLSTDTQYF
-,TRBJ2-3,TRBV12-3/TRBV12-4,CASSLGYRARDTQYF
-,TRBJ1-5,TRBV24-1,CATQDRGLRQPQHF
-,TRBJ2-3,TRBV28,CASSSSGTSGGRTDTQYF
-,TRBJ2-1,TRBV7-9,CASSFWTSGATNEQFF
-,TRBJ1-1,TRBV12-3/TRBV12-4,CASSLIGVGSTEAFF
-,TRBJ1-1,TRBV15,CATGPRGTEAFF
-,TRBJ2-7,TRBV12-5,CASGRGANYEQYF
-,TRBJ2-5,TRBV7-9,CASSFIILGQETQYF
-,TRBJ2-3,TRBV19,CASTSSGGTDTQYF
-,TRBJ2-2,TRBV4-1,CASSTGLVNTGELFF
-,TRBJ2-2,TRBV11-2,CASSLAAAHNTGELFF
-,TRBJ1-2,TRBV27,CASSSHGTAYGYTF
-,TRBJ2-1,TRBV6-1,CASRLVGFLAGGPDNEQFF
-,TRBJ2-1,TRBV7-9,CASSDARPEQFF
-,TRBJ2-1,TRBV27,CASSILGSNEQFF
-,TRBJ2-7,TRBV19,CASSKGTGHYEQYF
-,TRBJ1-2,TRBV2,CASSENVAEWVYGYTF
-,TRBJ2-6,TRBV6-5,CASSYRGGANVLTF
medium-sized,TRBJ2-7,TRBV6-1,CASSEEWGTLYYEQYF
-,TRBJ2-1,TRBV20-1,CSARDHGQMYNEQFF
-,TRBJ1-5,TRBV7-9,CASSKEGTGNQPQHF
-,TRBJ2-3,TRBV13,CASSSLLAGHTDTQYF
-,TRBJ2-1,TRBV15,CATSLLAEYNEQFF